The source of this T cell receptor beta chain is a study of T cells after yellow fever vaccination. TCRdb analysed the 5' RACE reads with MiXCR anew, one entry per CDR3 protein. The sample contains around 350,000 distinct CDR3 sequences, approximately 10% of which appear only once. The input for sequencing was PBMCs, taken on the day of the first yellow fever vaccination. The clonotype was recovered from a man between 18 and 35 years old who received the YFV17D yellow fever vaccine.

In DNA form, the CDR3 reads TGCGCCAGCAGCTTGGCTGGTTGGCAGGGGACTTTCACAGATACGCAGTATTTT. Translating it yields CASSLAGWQGTFTDTQYF. This chain uses TRBV5-1 with TRBJ2-3; D is perhaps TRBD1 or TRBD2 (6 bases each). Per the germline V gene, CDR1 is SGHRS and CDR2 is YFSETQ. The CDR3 covers 18 residues. Trimming removed 0 bases at V and 2 bases at J, with 19 bases between.